One sample yielded the 16 T cell receptor beta chains listed below, sequenced in a study of blood T cell repertoires in COVID-19. Clones were read by immunoSEQ multiplex PCR, and TCRdb kept only the in-frame ones, dropping some. Here the sample spans tens of thousands of clones, almost 80% being singletons. Specimen: peripheral blood. The receptors stem from a man in his sixties with acute or convalescent COVID-19.

As for this clone: The junction shows a germline mismatch at one end, possibly a read error. J is TRBJ1-2 and V is TRBV2; TRBD1 matches 7 bases. Germline CDR1 SNHLY, CDR2 FYNNEI. The CDR3 extends over 15 amino acids. As DNA, the CDR3 is TGTGCCAGCAGGGAAGGACAGGTCGGGCACTATGGCTACACCTTC. Its translation: CASREGQVGHYGYTF.

This chain connects TRBV2 to TRBJ1-1; weak D call: TRBD1 (5 bases). Trimming left V 4 bases short and J 1 base short, with 7 bases between. CDR1 is SNHLY and CDR2 is FYNNEI in the germline V gene. The CDR3 extends over 13 amino acids. CDR3 bases: TGTGCCAGCAGTGCCCAGGGGAACACTGAAGCTTTCTTT. This codes for CASSAQGNTEAFF. Drawing the rest from reference TRBV2 and TRBJ1-1, the complete variable domain is EPEVTQTPSHQVTQMGQEVILRCVPISNHLYFYWYRQILGQKVEFLVSFYNNEISEKSEIFDDQFSVERPDGSNFTLKIRSTKLEDSAMYFCASSAQGNTEAFFGQGTRLTVV.

The chain recombines TRBV5-1 with TRBJ2-7, with 7 bases aligning to TRBD1. Losses at the gene ends were 2 bases for V and 0 bases for J; bases not matched to a gene: 8. CDR1 SGHRS and CDR2 YFSETQ come from the germline V gene. CDR3 size: 16 residues. The CDR3, as DNA: TGCGCCAGCAGCTTTACGCTGACAGGGAGCTCCTACGAGCAGTACTTC. Translated, it gives CASSFTLTGSSYEQYF.

The V gene is TRBV2, the J gene TRBJ1-2; 7 bases match TRBD1. Germline V lookup: CDR1 SNHLY, CDR2 FYNNEI. The CDR3 spans 15 residues. Trimming at V came to 5 bases and at J to 2 bases, leaving 8 bases not matched to a gene. In DNA, the CDR3 is TGTGCCAGCAGTTTTCCGGGACAGTCCAACTATGGCTACACCTTC. Protein sequence: CASSFPGQSNYGYTF.

This rearrangement joins TRBV30 to TRBJ1-3; no clear D gene. Trimming stripped 0 bases from V and 1 base from J, with 7 bases between. The V gene's germline CDR1 is GTSNPN and CDR2 SVGIG (reference sequence). The CDR3 runs to 14 residues. CDR3 DNA: TGTGCCTGGAGTGTAGGGAGGTCTGGAAACACCATATATTTT. Amino acid sequence: CAWSVGRSGNTIYF.

The J gene is TRBJ1-6, the V gene TRBV9; D remains unclear. V was shortened by 3 bases and J by 8 bases, with 15 bases between the two germline ends. The CDR3 length is 15 residues. Looked up from germline, CDR1 is SGDLS and CDR2 is YYNGEE. CDR3 amino acids: CASSASWSSDSPLHF. The CDR3 DNA is TGTGCCAGCAGCGCATCGTGGAGTAGCGATTCACCCCTCCACTTT.

The chain has TRBV4-1 and TRBJ2-2; 14 bases are shared with TRBD2. Germline V lookup: CDR1 MGHRA, CDR2 YSYEKL. The CDR3 is 19 amino acids. V lost 2 bases and J lost 2; bases outside the gene matches: 7. CDR3 coding DNA: TGCGCCAGCAGCCAATACGGACTAGCGGGGGGAAGTAACACCGGGGAGCTGTTTTTT. It translates to CASSQYGLAGGSNTGELFF.

The chain employs TRBV4-2 and TRBJ1-3, with TRBD1 as a possible D gene (5 bases). The ends were cut back, 4 bases at V and 0 bases at J, with 10 bases in the middle. CDR3 size: 15 residues. The germline V gene encodes CDR1 LGHNA and CDR2 YNFKEQ. CDR3 in DNA: TGTGCCAGCAGCCCGGCGGGGGGCTCTGGAAACACCATATATTTT. It is translated as CASSPAGGSGNTIYF.

The chain couples TRBV7-9 to TRBJ1-2; the match to TRBD1 covers 8 bases. Per the germline V gene, CDR1 is SEHNR and CDR2 is FQNEAQ (reference sequence). The CDR3 loop spans 17 amino acids. The V and J ends lost 6 bases and 4 bases, in that order; junction bases with no gene match: 16. This CDR3 reads CASSSRGKDRESYGYTF. In DNA form, the CDR3 reads TGTGCCAGCAGTTCGAGAGGGAAGGACAGGGAATCCTATGGCTACACCTTC.

The chain has TRBV9 and TRBJ1-4; D uncertain. This CDR3 is 15 amino acids long. Deletions cut 4 bases from V and 7 bases from J, with 17 bases between. CDR1 SGDLS and CDR2 YYNGEE come from the germline V gene. The CDR3 DNA reads as TGTGCCAGCAGCCTTGACTTTGGGTCCTCTGAAAAACTGTTTTTT. It encodes CASSLDFGSSEKLFF.

The genes are TRBV5-6 and TRBJ1-5; D is unclear. The CDR3 contains 15 residues. Germline V gene lookup returns CDR1 SGHDT and CDR2 YYEEEE. Deletions cut 0 bases from V and 5 bases from J, with 12 bases between. The CDR3, as DNA: TGTGCCAGCAGCTTGGCCGGGAATATGTATCAGCCCCAGCATTTT. This translates into CASSLAGNMYQPQHF.

The chain employs TRBV5-1 and TRBJ2-1; D gene ambiguous. The V gene's germline CDR1 is SGHRS and CDR2 YFSETQ. The CDR3 covers 13 residues. Between the trimmed V and J ends, which lost 4 bases and 15 bases, there was a span of 20 bases. The CDR3 loop reads CASSAASSNDPFF. The CDR3 DNA reads as TGCGCCAGCAGCGCCGCTTCTAGTAACGATCCGTTCTTC. Looking up the rest from reference TRBV5-1 and TRBJ2-1 gives the full variable domain: KAGVTQTPRYLIKTRGQQVTLSCSPISGHRSVSWYQQTPGQGLQFLFEYFSETQRNKGNFPGRFSGRQFSNSRSEMNVSTLELGDSALYLCASSAASSNDPFFGPGTRLTVL.

This clone has just one count. The V gene is TRBV11-2, the J gene TRBJ2-7; 11 bases are a match to TRBD1. V lost 5 bases and J lost 5; bases outside the gene matches: 5. The length of the CDR3 is 14 residues. Germline-derived CDR1 and CDR2 are SGHAT and FQNNGV. The CDR3 region has the DNA TGTGCCAGCAGCAGGGACAGGGGGAGCGACGAGCAGTACTTC. The encoded protein is CASSRDRGSDEQYF.

This chain joins TRBV5-6 and TRBJ1-6; 8 nucleotides line up with TRBD1. Losses at the gene ends were 0 bases for V and 4 bases for J; bases not matched to a gene: 0. Germline V gene sequence: CDR1 SGHDT, CDR2 YYEEEE. The CDR3 is made up of 15 amino acids. The CDR3 coding sequence is TGTGCCAGCAGCTTGGGGGACAGGTATAATTCACCCCTCCACTTT. Its protein is CASSLGDRYNSPLHF.

The chain has TRBV6-5 and TRBJ1-1; perhaps TRBD1 as D (6 bases). Germline loops: CDR1 MNHEY, CDR2 SVGAGI. The CDR3 consists of 14 residues. V lost 2 bases, J lost 3 bases, and 10 bases lay in between. The CDR3 region has the DNA TGTGCCAGCAGTTACGTAGAGGGGGACACTGAAGCTTTCTTT. It codes for CASSYVEGDTEAFF.

V is TRBV5-4 and J is TRBJ2-7; TRBD2 aligns across 10 bases. J lost 2 bases, V lost 9 bases, and 8 bases had no gene match. The CDR3 is 14 residues long. In germline, CDR1 is SGHNT, CDR2 YYREEE (reference sequence). The CDR3 region has the DNA TGTGCCACCCGGTCTAGCGGGGGAGCCTACGAGCAGTACTTC. This encodes CATRSSGGAYEQYF.